These 22 T cell receptor beta chains were all obtained from the same sample, sequenced in a study of blood T cell repertoires in COVID-19. Here immunoSEQ multiplex PCR was the method, and the copy in TCRdb shows in-frame clones only, minus some. The sample lists about 180,000 clones, 88% occurring once. The sequenced sample was PBMCs or T cells enriched from blood (not recorded which). These receptors came from a woman between 18 and 29 years old who had recovered from COVID-19.

The gene calls are TRBV13 and TRBJ2-3, with TRBD1 as a possible D gene (6 bases). Trimming cost V 1 base and J 3 bases, with 17 bases left between them. Germline values: CDR1 PRHDT, CDR2 FYEKMQ (reference sequence). The CDR3 spans 17 residues. This chain's CDR3 is CASSLDQGRGGTDTQYF. In nucleotides, the CDR3 is TGTGCCAGCAGCTTAGATCAGGGGAGAGGTGGAACAGATACGCAGTATTTT.

This sequence joins TRBV7-9 and TRBJ2-1; 9 positions match TRBD1. Germline CDR1 is SEHNR and CDR2 is FQNEAQ (reference sequence). CDR3 size: 14 residues. The J segment lost 7 bases and the V segment lost 6 bases, leaving 7 bases of the junction unmatched. This CDR3 is CASRPGQGYNEQFF. The DNA for the CDR3 is TGTGCCAGCAGACCGGGACAGGGTTATAATGAGCAGTTCTTC.

This clone was detected a few times. The chain couples TRBV19 to TRBJ2-2, with D possibly TRBD2 on 6 matching bases. V was clipped by 10 bases and J by 1 base, with 13 bases between them. Germline CDR1 LNHDA, CDR2 SQIVND (reference sequence). This CDR3 has 14 amino acids. In DNA form, the CDR3 reads TGTGCCACTAGGGGACTGAGGAACACCGGGGAGCTGTTTTTT. Its protein is CATRGLRNTGELFF.

The CDR3 DNA reads TGTGCCAGCAGTTCTATGGGGGGACAGCCCCAGCATTTT. Its protein product is CASSSMGGQPQHF. This chain links TRBV27 with TRBJ1-5; maybe TRBD1 (5 bases). The CDR3 consists of 13 residues. CDR1 and CDR2 (germline): MNHEY, SMNVEV (reference sequence). The V end was cut by 4 bases, the J end by 7 bases, with 11 bases between.

The chain recombines TRBV19 with TRBJ2-1, with 9 bases matching TRBD2. Germline CDR1 LNHDA, CDR2 SQIVND (reference sequence). With 5 bases clipped from V and 10 bases from J, the junction kept 9 bases outside the gene matches. The CDR3 runs to 14 residues. This CDR3 reads CASSPHSGSGEQFF. The DNA of the CDR3 is TGTGCCAGTAGTCCTCATAGCGGGAGTGGGGAGCAGTTCTTC.

The chain has TRBV6-2 or TRBV6-3 and TRBJ1-5, with a weak D call TRBD1 (5 bases). CDR3 length: 21 residues. Germline V gene sequence: CDR1 MNHEY, CDR2 SVGEGT. The V end lost 6 bases, the J end lost 0 bases, and 30 bases lay between the germline ends. The CDR3 bases are TGTGCCAGCAGCATACTCCCAGCGGCCCGGGGGACCGTATATAGCAATCAGCCCCAGCATTTT. Protein sequence: CASSILPAARGTVYSNQPQHF.

The chain carries TRBV11-3 and TRBJ2-7; D is possibly TRBD1 (5 bases). Trimming pared 4 bases from V and 2 bases from J, leaving 12 bases between. CDR1 is SGHNT, CDR2 YENEEA, per germline. The CDR3 totals 14 residues. The CDR3 sequence is CASSSDSDPYEQYF. CDR3 nucleotides: TGTGCCAGCAGCTCAGACAGCGATCCCTACGAGCAGTACTTC.

The chain combines TRBV18 with TRBJ2-1; D is perhaps TRBD2 (5 bases). Trimming removed 6 bases from V and 0 bases from J, with 9 bases in between. Looked up from germline, CDR1 is KGHSH and CDR2 is LQKENI. The CDR3 has 14 amino acids. Here the CDR3 reads CASSSEGSYNEQFF. In DNA form, the CDR3 reads TGTGCCAGCTCTTCTGAGGGCTCCTACAATGAGCAGTTCTTC.

The V call is TRBV27, the J call TRBJ1-4, with 7 bases identical to TRBD1. V dropped 4 bases and J dropped 5; count of bases not matched to a gene: 7. Germline CDR1 reads MNHEY; CDR2 reads SMNVEV (reference sequence). This CDR3 is 15 amino acids long. This CDR3 is CASSSWDRRNEKLFF. The CDR3 nucleotides are TGTGCCAGCAGTTCGTGGGACAGAAGAAATGAAAAACTGTTTTTT.

The J gene is TRBJ1-5, the V gene TRBV6-5; 9 bases match TRBD1. V trimming: 5 bases; J trimming: 6 bases; junction bases outside the gene matches: 8. CDR3 length: 15 residues. The germline CDR1 and CDR2 sequences are MNHEY and SVGAGI. CDR3 sequence reads: CASSTGQGFTQPQHF. In DNA form, the CDR3 reads TGTGCCAGCAGTACGGGACAGGGTTTCACTCAGCCCCAGCATTTT.

This chain uses TRBV6-6 with TRBJ2-7; TRBD2 aligns across 7 bases. This CDR3 contains 16 residues. V shed 8 bases, J shed 0 bases, and the junction held 13 bases outside the gene matches. The germline V gene has CDR1 MNHNY and CDR2 SVGAGI (reference sequence). CDR3 sequence: CASLSLGGIYSYEQYF. CDR3 nucleotides: TGTGCCAGCCTTTCCCTGGGGGGGATCTACTCCTACGAGCAGTACTTC.

The DNA of the CDR3 is TGTGCCAGCAGCATAAACCGACAGGGTCCCGAGACCCAGTACTTC. The encoded protein is CASSINRQGPETQYF. The chain couples TRBV21-1 to TRBJ2-5; the table gives TRBD1 as D, unverified against the DNA. TRBV21-1 represents a pseudogene. This CDR3 spans 15 amino acids.

This clone was counted only a few times. The V call is TRBV20-1, the J call TRBJ2-7; TRBD1 might be the D (6 bases). Trimming took off 6 bases at V and 3 bases at J, with 15 bases between the two ends. The CDR3 is 13 amino acids. The germline gives CDR1 DFQATT, CDR2 SNEGSKA (reference sequence). The DNA for the CDR3 is TGCAGTGCGAGTAAAGACAGGTACTACGAGCAGTACTTC. This gives the protein CSASKDRYYEQYF.

The genes are TRBV27 and TRBJ1-2; TRBD1 aligns across 7 bases. The germline V gene has CDR1 MNHEY and CDR2 SMNVEV (reference sequence). J gave up 0 bases and V 8 bases, and 18 bases lay outside the gene matches. The CDR3 totals 18 residues. For the CDR3, the DNA is TGTGCCAGCGCTCCCATCGGGGACAGCCGCTTAGCTAACTATGGCTACACCTTC. This sequence encodes CASAPIGDSRLANYGYTF.

V is TRBV20-1 and J is TRBJ2-1; D is undetermined. Germline V gene lookup returns CDR1 DFQATT and CDR2 SNEGSKA (reference sequence). This CDR3 has 11 amino acids. The ends were cut back, 3 bases at V and 6 bases at J, with 6 bases in the middle. Here the CDR3 DNA reads TGCAGTGCTAGTATCCTCAATGAGCAGTTCTTC. Translated: CSASILNEQFF.

This chain connects TRBV5-4 to TRBJ1-3; 8 bases fit TRBD1. With V trimmed by 4 bases and J by 4 bases, 1 base remained unmatched. Germline CDR1 is SGHNT and CDR2 is YYREEE (reference sequence). The CDR3 covers 13 residues. CDR3 in amino acids: CASSRDRGNTIYF. Here the CDR3 DNA reads TGTGCCAGCAGCCGGGACAGGGGAAACACCATATATTTT.

J is TRBJ2-3 and V is TRBV2; 10 nucleotides match TRBD2. Unmatched junction bases numbered 5, after V lost 3 bases and J lost 2 bases. This CDR3 is 16 amino acids long. Germline assignment: CDR1 SNHLY and CDR2 FYNNEI. The CDR3 bases are TGTGCCAGCAGTGATGGGAGCGGGGGGGCCACAGATACGCAGTATTTT. Residues: CASSDGSGGATDTQYF.

The chain links TRBV4-3 to TRBJ1-4; the D is unclear. Trimming left V 4 bases short and J 5 bases short, with 17 bases between. The CDR3 contains 16 residues. Germline assignment: CDR1 LGHNA and CDR2 YSLEER. The CDR3 DNA follows: TGCGCCAGCAGCCTGCCCCCCGCGGGTACGAATGAAAAACTGTTTTTT. It specifies CASSLPPAGTNEKLFF.

CDR3 sequence: CAWRGGREKDYGYTF. Here the CDR3 DNA reads TGTGCCTGGAGGGGGGGGAGGGAAAAAGACTATGGCTACACCTTC. The rearrangement links TRBV30 to TRBJ1-2; the D gene is possibly TRBD1 (5 bases). The CDR3 extends over 15 amino acids. V dropped 3 bases and J dropped 3 bases, with 17 bases sitting between them. Per germline, CDR1 GTSNPN and CDR2 SVGIG (reference sequence).

The chain uses TRBV3-1 (or the pseudogene TRBV3-2) and TRBJ1-6; 8 bases fit TRBD1. CDR3 length: 15 amino acids. Looked up from germline, CDR1 is LGHDT and CDR2 is YNNKEL (reference sequence). V trimming: 1 base; J trimming: 7 bases; junction bases outside the gene matches: 3. The CDR3 region is CASSQATGVNSPLHF. In DNA, the CDR3 is TGTGCCAGCAGCCAAGCGACAGGGGTAAATTCACCCCTCCACTTT.

A single count supports this clone. The CDR3 here is CASSFAGKREETQYF. Written as DNA, the CDR3 is TGTGCCAGCAGCTTCGCAGGGAAGCGTGAAGAGACCCAGTACTTC. The rearrangement uses TRBV7-6 and TRBJ2-5, with D tentatively TRBD1 (5 bases). CDR1 SGHVS and CDR2 FNYEAQ come from the germline V gene. The V end lost 3 bases, the J end lost 3 bases, and 14 bases lay between the germline ends. CDR3 size: 15 residues.

This chain joins TRBV5-4 and TRBJ1-1, with TRBD1 matching 9 bases. The trim removed 4 bases at V and 0 bases at J, leaving 7 bases unmatched. CDR3 length: 16 amino acids. CDR1 is SGHNT, CDR2 YYREEE, per germline (reference sequence). The DNA for the CDR3 is TGTGCCAGCAGCGCCGGGACAGGGCACATGAACACTGAAGCTTTCTTT. Protein: CASSAGTGHMNTEAFF. The entire variable domain, with the rest obtained from reference TRBV5-4 and TRBJ1-1, is as follows: ETGVTQSPTHLIKTRGQQVTLRCSSQSGHNTVSWYQQALGQGPQFIFQYYREEENGRGNFPPRFSGLQFPNYSSELNVNALELDDSALYLCASSAGTGHMNTEAFFGQGTRLTVV.